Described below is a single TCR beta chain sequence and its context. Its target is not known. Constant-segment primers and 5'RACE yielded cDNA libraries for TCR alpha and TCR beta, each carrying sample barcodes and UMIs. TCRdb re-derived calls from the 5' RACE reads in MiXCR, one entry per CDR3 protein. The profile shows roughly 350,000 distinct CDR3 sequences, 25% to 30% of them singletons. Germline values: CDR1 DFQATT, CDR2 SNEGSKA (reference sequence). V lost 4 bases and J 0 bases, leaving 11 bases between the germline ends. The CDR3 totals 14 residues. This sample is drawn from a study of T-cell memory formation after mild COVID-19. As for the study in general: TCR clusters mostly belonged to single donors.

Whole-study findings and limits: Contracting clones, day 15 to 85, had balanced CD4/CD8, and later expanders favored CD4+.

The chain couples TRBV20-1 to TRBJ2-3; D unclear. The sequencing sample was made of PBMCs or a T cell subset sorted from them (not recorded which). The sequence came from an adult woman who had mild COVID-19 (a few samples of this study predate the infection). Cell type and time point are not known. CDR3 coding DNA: TGCAGTGCTAAGCTTCCGAGAAGCACAGATACGCAGTATTTT. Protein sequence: CSAKLPRSTDTQYF.